This TCR beta chain was sequenced for a study of T cells expressing NK-cell markers. As to this clonotype: Its antigen is undetermined.

Reanalyzing the 5' RACE reads, TCRdb keeps one entry per CDR3 protein, without DNA. The sample table includes about 160,000 distinct CDR3 sequences. Points from the study as a whole: Where a handful of donors were concerned, these clonotypes also led the CD3+CD56-NKG2C+ fraction.

The sequence was obtained from a man aged 18-69 years in good health. The specimen sequenced was blood T cells: a sorted CD56 or NKG2C T cell subset, CD4+ or CD8+ T cells, or bulk PBMC T cells (not recorded which).

The chain's CDR3 is CASSISGGAYEQYF. V is TRBV9 and J is TRBJ2-7; the D call of TRBD2 rests on TCRdb alone, since no DNA is present to check it. The germline gives CDR1 SGDLS, CDR2 YYNGEE. The CDR3 runs to 14 residues.